This T cell receptor beta chain originates from a study of identical twins. This clonotype appeared a few times. In TCRdb, the 5' RACE reads were re-called with MiXCR into one record per CDR3 protein. The sample holds some 660,000 distinct CDR3 sequences, about 9.4% seen once. The CDR3 has 14 amino acids. Trimming cost V 6 bases and J 4 bases, with 13 bases left between them. Per the germline V gene, CDR1 is LNHDA and CDR2 is SQIVND (reference sequence). These data were also filed under a second study, of yellow fever vaccine responses in identical twins.

This receptor was obtained from a woman younger than 35 in good health. Sequencing used PBMCs. The chain joins TRBV19 to TRBJ2-1, with unresolved D. CDR3 sequence reads: CASSQYGIYNEQFF. The CDR3 nucleotides read TGTGCCAGTAGCCAGTATGGGATTTACAATGAGCAGTTCTTC. Based on the CDR3 plus reference TRBV19 and TRBJ2-1, the full variable domain is DGGITQSPKYLFRKEGQNVTLSCEQNLNHDAMYWYRQDPGQGLRLIYYSQIVNDFQKGDIAEGYSVSREKKESFPLTVTSAQKNPTAFYLCASSQYGIYNEQFFGPGTRLTVL.